This T cell receptor beta chain was sequenced for a study of cytomegalovirus exposure and HLA in healthy donors. Study details: A previous analysis identified around 120 million unique TCR beta sequences derived from around 200 million T cells. Samples from HLA-typed donors yielded approximately 80 million unique TCRs in an early data release.

PCR employed 60 Vbeta and 13 Jbeta primers. The method was immunoSEQ multiplex PCR; TCRdb's version includes in-frame clones alone and lacks a portion of them. The top ten clones hold about 9% of a sample with around 80,000 clones, approximately 69% of them seen once. Material: PBMCs. The TCR comes from a man between 40 and 49 years old in good health and CMV-seropositive.

The CDR3 loop is CASSSGTGFIDTQYF. CDR3 coding DNA: TGTGCCAGCAGTTCGGGGACAGGCTTTATTGATACGCAGTATTTT. The chain employs TRBV6-5 and TRBJ2-3; 8 nucleotides agree with TRBD1. The CDR3 has 15 residues. CDR1 is MNHEY and CDR2 is SVGAGI in the germline V gene. Germline trimming cut 4 bases from V and 6 bases from J; bases unmatched to any gene: 9.